The 31 T cell receptor beta chains listed next were all sequenced from one sample in a study of early T cells in non-severe SARS-CoV-2 infection. MiXCR, run by TCRdb on the 5' RACE reads, gives a single entry per CDR3 protein. The repertoire holds 20,000 to 25,000 distinct CDR3 sequences, with 5% as singletons. The sequenced material came from whole blood. All receptors derive from an adult who was a healthcare worker with PCR-confirmed SARS-CoV-2 infection or an uninfected control (not recorded which).

This clonotype was detected many times. This chain joins TRBV7-9 and TRBJ1-5; D uncertain. Germline V gene sequence: CDR1 SEHNR, CDR2 FQNEAQ (reference sequence). The CDR3 totals 12 residues. Trimming removed 2 bases from V and 3 bases from J, with 2 bases in between. The CDR3 spells CASSLHNQPQHF. The CDR3 DNA reads TGTGCCAGCAGCTTACACAATCAGCCCCAGCATTTT.

This clonotype was seen many times. The chain has TRBV5-4 and TRBJ2-5; D may be TRBD2 (5 bases). The CDR3 has 15 amino acids. Germline V lookup: CDR1 SGHNT, CDR2 YYREEE (reference sequence). V dropped 1 base and J dropped 5 bases, with 15 bases sitting between them. CDR3 residues: CASSLYQSREETQYF. CDR3 nucleotide sequence: TGTGCCAGCAGCTTGTACCAATCGAGGGAGGAGACCCAGTACTTC.

This clonotype was counted at least ten times. The genes are TRBV5-4 and TRBJ1-4, with D possibly TRBD1 on 6 matching bases. The CDR3 consists of 13 residues. The V and J ends lost 3 bases and 8 bases respectively, with 11 bases between them. CDR1 is SGHNT, CDR2 YYREEE, per germline (reference sequence). Written as DNA, the CDR3 is TGTGCCAGCAGCTCGACAGGTCGGGAAAAACTGTTTTTT. It yields the protein CASSSTGREKLFF.

The chain couples TRBV11-2 to TRBJ2-3; D is uncertain. The CDR3 sequence is 12 residues long. Germline V gene sequence: CDR1 SGHAT, CDR2 FQNNGV. V lost 6 bases to trimming and J lost 2 bases, with 6 bases between them. The CDR3 spells CASSSNTDTQYF. The CDR3 DNA reads TGTGCCAGCAGTTCAAACACAGATACGCAGTATTTT.

The V gene is TRBV30, the J gene TRBJ2-3, with 16 bases that match TRBD2. J was trimmed by 2 bases and V by 8 bases; bases with no gene match: 10. The V gene's germline CDR1 is GTSNPN and CDR2 SVGIG (reference sequence). There are 17 residues in the CDR3. In nucleotides, the CDR3 is TGTGCCCAAGGTTCGGGACTAGCGGGGGGGTCCACAGATACGCAGTATTTT. Its translation: CAQGSGLAGGSTDTQYF.

This clonotype showed up just a few times. The genes are TRBV5-6 and TRBJ1-2, with D perhaps TRBD1 (5 bases). The CDR3 spans 15 residues. V was clipped by 1 base and J by 1 base, with 11 bases between them. CDR1 and CDR2 from the germline V gene are SGHDT and YYEEEE. DNA for the CDR3: TGTGCCAGCAGCTTGCTCCAGGGATTTAACTATGGCTACACCTTC. Protein: CASSLLQGFNYGYTF.

There are many counts of this clonotype. The V gene is TRBV10-3, the J gene TRBJ2-1; 9 positions agree with TRBD2. This CDR3 contains 15 residues. The V gene's germline CDR1 is ENHRY and CDR2 SYGVKD. V trimming: 7 bases; J trimming: 13 bases; junction bases outside the gene matches: 17. In DNA, the CDR3 is TGTGCCATCACCCGAGCGGGGGGTCCCGGGGGTGATCAGTTCTTC. Its protein product is CAITRAGGPGGDQFF.

This clonotype appeared a few times. CDR3 in amino acids: CASSLEGYTDTQYF. The CDR3 nucleotides read TGTGCCAGCAGCTTAGAGGGCTACACAGATACGCAGTATTTT. The rearrangement joins TRBV7-8 to TRBJ2-3; no definite D call. Trimming cost V 1 base and J 2 bases, with 7 bases left between them. The length of the CDR3 is 14 residues. CDR1 is SGHVS, CDR2 FQNEAQ, per germline.

This clonotype was found many times. The J gene is TRBJ1-1, the V gene TRBV4-1, with D possibly matching TRBD1 (5 bases). Trimming cost V 4 bases and J 5 bases, with 14 bases left between them. Germline V CDR1 and CDR2: MGHRA, YSYEKL. The CDR3 loop spans 14 amino acids. This CDR3 reads CASSPWGGNTEAFF. CDR3 DNA: TGCGCCAGCAGCCCGTGGGGGGGGAATACTGAAGCTTTCTTT.

This clonotype has just a few counts. The chain carries TRBV7-6 and TRBJ1-1, with a weak D call TRBD1 (6 bases). Trimming pared 4 bases from V and 4 bases from J, leaving 13 bases between. The germline V gene has CDR1 SGHVS and CDR2 FNYEAQ. CDR3 length equals 14 residues. In DNA form, the CDR3 reads TGTGCCAGCAGCTGGACGGGGGGGCCCACTGAAGCTTTCTTT. As protein: CASSWTGGPTEAFF.

This clonotype was detected only a few times. The chain couples TRBV9 to TRBJ1-3, with D perhaps matching TRBD1 (5 bases). CDR1 is SGDLS, CDR2 YYNGEE, per germline. This CDR3 region has 14 residues. V was shortened by 4 bases and J by 0 bases, with 8 bases between the two germline ends. CDR3 DNA sequence: TGTGCCAGCAGCCCAGGGACCTCTGGAAACACCATATATTTT. This encodes CASSPGTSGNTIYF.

By its share, this clonotype is medium-sized. The CDR3 coding sequence is TGTGCCACCAGTGACTCTACACAGATGAACACTGAAGCTTTCTTT. It is translated as CATSDSTQMNTEAFF. This chain uses TRBV24-1 with TRBJ1-1, with unresolved D. CDR1 and CDR2 (germline): KGHDR, SFDVKD. CDR3 size: 15 residues. The germline V and J ends were trimmed by 4 bases and 0 bases, with 11 bases remaining between them.

This clonotype was seen at least ten times. The chain uses TRBV2 and TRBJ1-3, with a tentative D call TRBD1 (6 bases). Trimming took 5 bases from V and 2 from J, leaving 19 bases between them. Looked up from germline, CDR1 is SNHLY and CDR2 is FYNNEI. This CDR3 spans 17 amino acids. The CDR3 spells CASSITTGLTPGNTIYF. The CDR3 nucleotides are TGTGCCAGCAGTATAACGACAGGCCTCACCCCTGGAAACACCATATATTTT.

Concerning this clonotype: A much larger clone sits a single nucleotide away, making a read error possible. The chain links TRBV29-1 to TRBJ2-1, with D perhaps TRBD2 (6 bases). Germline V gene data show CDR1 as SQVTM and CDR2 as ANQGSEA. CDR3 length: 12 amino acids. This chain's CDR3 is CSVAGPDKEQFF. In nucleotides, the CDR3 is TGCAGCGTCGCGGGGCCGGACAAAGAGCAGTTCTTC.

The sample holds many counts of this clonotype. The chain combines TRBV6-2 or TRBV6-3 with TRBJ2-7, with TRBD1 matching 7 bases. This CDR3 has 15 amino acids. Per the germline V gene, CDR1 is MNHEY and CDR2 is SVGEGT. V was pared by 5 bases and J by 4 bases, with 11 bases of the junction left unmatched. The CDR3 sequence: CASSHVWQGEYEQYF. The CDR3 coding sequence is TGTGCCAGCAGTCACGTCTGGCAGGGGGAATACGAGCAGTACTTC.

This clonotype was found many times. The chain joins TRBV18 to TRBJ1-1; D gene unclear. Deletions cut 4 bases from V and 0 bases from J, with 15 bases between. Per germline, CDR1 KGHSH and CDR2 LQKENI. The CDR3 spans 16 residues. The CDR3 is CASSLGAALMNTEAFF. The CDR3 coding sequence is TGTGCCAGCTCACTGGGAGCGGCCTTAATGAACACTGAAGCTTTCTTT.

The J gene is TRBJ1-5, the V gene TRBV18; D is unclear. The CDR3 runs to 13 residues. The V and J ends lost 2 bases and 9 bases respectively, with 11 bases between them. Germline CDR1 KGHSH, CDR2 LQKENI. CDR3 in DNA: TGTGCCAGCTCACCAGGACCGGAGAGGCCCCAGCATTTT. Encoded protein: CASSPGPERPQHF.

This clonotype was picked up many times. The gene calls are TRBV29-1 and TRBJ2-1, with TRBD2 matching 11 bases. Germline lookup yields CDR1 SQVTM and CDR2 ANQGSEA. Germline trimming cut 7 bases from V and 13 bases from J; bases unmatched to any gene: 6. This CDR3 is built from 11 residues. The CDR3 is CSERGLADQFF. CDR3 in DNA: TGCAGCGAACGGGGACTAGCGGATCAGTTCTTC.

This clonotype was detected many times. The gene calls are TRBV15 and TRBJ1-3; D unclear. The CDR3 consists of 13 residues. Germline values: CDR1 LNHNV, CDR2 YYDKDF (reference sequence). V was shortened by 5 bases and J by 0 bases, with 5 bases between the two germline ends. CDR3 in amino acids: CATSLSSGNTIYF. CDR3 DNA sequence: TGTGCCACCAGCCTATCCTCTGGAAACACCATATATTTT.

This clonotype qualifies as medium-sized (0.01 to 0.1%). V and J are TRBV7-2 and TRBJ1-3, with D hard to call. In germline, CDR1 is SGHTA, CDR2 FQGNSA. The germline V and J ends were trimmed by 0 bases and 8 bases, with 14 bases remaining between them. The CDR3 is 15 amino acids. As DNA, the CDR3 is TGTGCCAGCAGCTTAGCGCAAGCGCAGCTACACACCATATATTTT. The encoded protein is CASSLAQAQLHTIYF.

V is TRBV7-9 and J is TRBJ1-5, with 7 nucleotides matching TRBD1. Germline lookup yields CDR1 SEHNR and CDR2 FQNEAQ (reference sequence). V was clipped by 3 bases and J by 3 bases; unmatched bases: 5. This CDR3 has 15 amino acids. CDR3 in amino acids: CASSLGQPNNQPQHF. For the CDR3, the DNA is TGTGCCAGCAGCTTGGGACAGCCTAACAATCAGCCCCAGCATTTT.

In this sample, this clonotype turned up a few times. The chain joins TRBV28 to TRBJ2-1; D is uncertain. CDR3 size: 12 residues. V gave up 6 bases and J gave up 8 bases, with 11 bases separating them. CDR1 and CDR2 from the germline V gene are MDHEN and SYDVKM. The CDR3 is CASSTVKHEQFF. As DNA, the CDR3 is TGTGCCAGCAGCACCGTGAAGCATGAGCAGTTCTTC.

In its sample, this clonotype ranks as medium-sized. CDR3 amino acids: CASRSLQETQYF. DNA for the CDR3: TGTGCCAGCAGGTCCCTCCAAGAGACCCAGTACTTC. This rearrangement joins TRBV28 to TRBJ2-5; no firm D call. Trimming took 6 bases from V and 1 from J, leaving 6 bases between them. The V gene's germline CDR1 is MDHEN and CDR2 SYDVKM. The CDR3 consists of 12 residues.

Worth noting for this clonotype: This may come from a read error, since a much larger clone is one base off. V usage is TRBV3-1 and J usage is TRBJ2-2, with D maybe TRBD2 (5 bases). This CDR3 has 12 residues. Looked up from germline, CDR1 is LGHDT and CDR2 is YNNKEL (reference sequence). For the CDR3, the DNA is TGTGCCAGCAGCCCAGCGCCCGGGGAGCCGTTTTTT. The encoded protein is CASSPAPGEPFF.

This clonotype was seen many times. The V gene is TRBV14, the J gene TRBJ1-5; TRBD1 agrees at 7 bases. Trimming removed 4 bases from V and 0 bases from J; junction bases left unmatched: 3. Germline values: CDR1 SGHDN, CDR2 FVKESK. The CDR3 runs to 15 residues. The CDR3 is CASSPTGLSNQPQHF. The CDR3 nucleotides are TGTGCCAGCAGCCCGACAGGGCTTAGCAATCAGCCCCAGCATTTT.

This clonotype was seen ten or more times. The V gene is TRBV6-5, the J gene TRBJ2-2, with TRBD1 as a possible D gene (5 bases). The CDR3 is 16 amino acids. The V and J ends lost 5 bases and 1 base respectively, with 14 bases between them. CDR1 and CDR2 (germline): MNHEY, SVGAGI. CDR3 protein: CASSRRTQRNTGELFF. The CDR3 DNA reads as TGTGCCAGCAGTCGGCGGACACAGCGGAACACCGGGGAGCTGTTTTTT.

This clonotype showed up many times. The rearrangement uses TRBV20-1 and TRBJ2-5, with 8 bases lining up with TRBD2. Germline lookup yields CDR1 DFQATT and CDR2 SNEGSKA (reference sequence). The ends lost 5 bases at V and 5 bases at J; junction bases unmatched: 7. The CDR3 has 13 amino acids. The CDR3 here is CSAERGGLETQYF. CDR3 nucleotide sequence: TGCAGTGCTGAACGGGGGGGCCTCGAGACCCAGTACTTC.

This clonotype was counted at least ten times. This rearrangement joins TRBV28 to TRBJ1-4; D remains unclear. The CDR3 covers 11 residues. V lost 6 bases and J 4 bases, leaving 3 bases between the germline ends. The germline CDR1 and CDR2 sequences are MDHEN and SYDVKM. The CDR3 is CASRHNEKLFF. CDR3 nucleotide sequence: TGTGCCAGCAGACATAATGAAAAACTGTTTTTT.

The genes are TRBV10-3 and TRBJ2-7; weak D call: TRBD1 (6 bases). Germline lookup yields CDR1 ENHRY and CDR2 SYGVKD. Trimming removed 0 bases at V and 0 bases at J, with 18 bases between. The CDR3 totals 18 residues. The CDR3 DNA follows: TGTGCCATCAGTGAGTCGGGGAAAGACAGGCGTCCCTCCTACGAGCAGTACTTC. Translated, it gives CAISESGKDRRPSYEQYF.

This clonotype was observed a few times. The rearrangement joins TRBV18 to TRBJ1-5; no firm D call. The CDR3 has 14 residues. CDR1 is KGHSH and CDR2 is LQKENI in the germline V gene. V lost 3 bases and J 0 bases, leaving 6 bases between the germline ends. The CDR3 DNA is TGTGCCAGCTCACCGGCCAATAGCAATCAGCCCCAGCATTTT. The encoded protein is CASSPANSNQPQHF.

This clonotype was found many times. The V and J genes are TRBV11-3 and TRBJ2-7; maybe TRBD2 (6 bases). Germline V gene data show CDR1 as SGHNT and CDR2 as YENEEA. The CDR3 has 14 residues. Trimming pared 3 bases from V and 0 bases from J, leaving 9 bases between. The CDR3 coding sequence is TGTGCCAGCAGCTTGGGGGGATCCTCCTACGAGCAGTACTTC. Its translation: CASSLGGSSYEQYF. Filled out from reference TRBV11-3 and TRBJ2-7, the complete variable domain reads EAGVVQSPRYKIIEKKQPVAFWCNPISGHNTLYWYLQNLGQGPELLIRYENEEAVDDSQLPKDRFSAERLKGVDSTLKIQPAELGDSAVYLCASSLGGSSYEQYFGPGTRLTVT.